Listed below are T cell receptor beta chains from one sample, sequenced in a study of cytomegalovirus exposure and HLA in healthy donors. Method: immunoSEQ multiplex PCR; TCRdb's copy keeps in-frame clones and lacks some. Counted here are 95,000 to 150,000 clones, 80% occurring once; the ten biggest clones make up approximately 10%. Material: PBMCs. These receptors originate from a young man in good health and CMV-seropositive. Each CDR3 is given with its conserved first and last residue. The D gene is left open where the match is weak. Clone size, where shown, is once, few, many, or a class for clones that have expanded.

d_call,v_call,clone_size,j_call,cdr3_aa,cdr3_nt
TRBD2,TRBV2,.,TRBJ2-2,CASRSSGGPNTGELFF,TGTGCCAGCAGATCTAGCGGGGGGCCGAACACCGGGGAGCTGTTTTTT
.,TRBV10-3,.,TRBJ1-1,CAISARSRDTEAFF,TGTGCCATCAGCGCCCGTTCCAGGGACACTGAAGCTTTCTTT
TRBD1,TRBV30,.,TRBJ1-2,CAWSVQRTGYGYTF,TGTGCCTGGAGTGTACAGAGGACAGGGTATGGCTACACCTTC
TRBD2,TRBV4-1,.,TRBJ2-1,CASSQRPFGEGDNEQFF,TGCGCCAGCAGCCAAAGGCCTTTCGGGGAGGGAGACAATGAGCAGTTCTTC
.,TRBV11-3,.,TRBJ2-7,CASSLNRGSYEQYF,TGTGCCAGCAGCTTAAACCGGGGTTCCTACGAGCAGTACTTC
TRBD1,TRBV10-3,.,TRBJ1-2,CAITRDRDYGYTF,TGTGCCATCACTCGGGACAGGGACTATGGCTACACCTTC
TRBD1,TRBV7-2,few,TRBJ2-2,CASSYDRASGELFF,TGTGCCAGCAGCTATGACAGGGCCTCCGGGGAGCTGTTTTTT
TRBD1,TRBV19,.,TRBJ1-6,CASSNAGGIYNSPLHF,TGTGCCAGTAGTAATGCAGGGGGCATCTATAATTCACCCCTCCACTTT
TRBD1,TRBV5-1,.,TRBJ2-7,CASSPEGQGTYEQYF,TGCGCCAGCAGCCCCGAGGGACAGGGGACCTACGAGCAGTACTTC
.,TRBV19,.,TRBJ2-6,CASSINYSGANVLTF,TGTGCCAGTAGTATAAATTACTCTGGGGCCAACGTCCTGACTTTC
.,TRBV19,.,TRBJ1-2,CASSPGVSFNYGYTF,TGTGCCAGTAGCCCCGGGGTTTCATTTAACTATGGCTACACCTTC
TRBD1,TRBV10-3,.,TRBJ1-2,CATDTGDHGYTF,TGTGCCACCGATACAGGGGATCATGGCTACACCTTC
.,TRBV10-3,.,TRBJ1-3,CAISQGRTQLSGNTIYF,TGTGCCATCAGTCAGGGTAGGACGCAGCTCTCTGGAAACACCATATATTTT
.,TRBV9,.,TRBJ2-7,CASSVGGTSNEQYF,TGTGCCAGCAGCGTAGGGGGCACCTCCAACGAGCAGTACTTC
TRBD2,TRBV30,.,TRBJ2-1,CAWSTTSGGFLF,TGTGCCTGGAGTACTACTAGCGGTGGTTTCCTCTTC
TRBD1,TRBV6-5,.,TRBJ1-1,CASSPDRGYTEAFF,TGTGCCAGCAGTCCGGACAGGGGGTACACTGAAGCTTTCTTT
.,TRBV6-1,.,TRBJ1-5,CASSEWGGNQPQHF,TGTGCCAGCAGTGAATGGGGGGGCAATCAGCCCCAGCATTTT
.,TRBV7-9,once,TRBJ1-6,CASSFRTTNSPLHF,TGTGCCAGCAGCTTTAGGACTACAAATTCACCCCTCCACTTT
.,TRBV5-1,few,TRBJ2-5,CASSSQPGSQETQYF,TGCGCCAGCAGCTCCCAACCGGGATCGCAAGAGACCCAGTACTTC
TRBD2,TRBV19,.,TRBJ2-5,CASSRSGGAETQYF,TGTGCCAGTAGTAGGAGCGGGGGAGCAGAGACCCAGTACTTC
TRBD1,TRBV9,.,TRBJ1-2,CASSGDRALYPFYGYTF,TGTGCCAGCAGCGGTGACAGGGCCCTGTATCCTTTCTATGGCTACACCTTC
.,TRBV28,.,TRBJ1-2,CASSFRGGNYGYTF,TGTGCCAGCAGTTTTAGAGGCGGAAACTATGGCTACACCTTC
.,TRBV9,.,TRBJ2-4,CASSATTDPRGIQYF,TGTGCCAGCAGCGCCACAACCGACCCCCGCGGCATTCAGTACTTC
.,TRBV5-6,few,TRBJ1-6,CASSLFSVLNSPLHF,TGTGCCAGCAGCTTGTTCTCCGTCCTTAATTCACCCCTCCACTTT
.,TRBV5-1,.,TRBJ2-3,CASSLPGSFGRLSADTQYF,TGCGCCAGCAGCTTGCCAGGTAGTTTCGGAAGGTTATCGGCAGATACGCAGTATTTT
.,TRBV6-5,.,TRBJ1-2,CASSEAIANYGYTF,TGTGCCAGCAGCGAAGCCATAGCTAACTATGGCTACACCTTC
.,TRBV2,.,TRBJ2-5,CASGLGDQTQYF,TGTGCCAGCGGGCTCGGTGATCAGACCCAGTACTTC
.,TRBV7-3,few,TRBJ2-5,CASSSSGGGGLETQYF,TGTGCCAGCAGCTCCTCAGGTGGAGGGGGCCTAGAGACCCAGTACTTC
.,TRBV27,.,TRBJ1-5,CASSNRDSHSNQPQHF,TGTGCCAGCAGTAACCGGGACTCACATAGCAATCAGCCCCAGCATTTT
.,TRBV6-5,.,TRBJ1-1,CASSLTDMNTEAFF,TGTGCCAGCAGTTTAACCGACATGAACACTGAAGCTTTCTTT
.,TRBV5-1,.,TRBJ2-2,CATKSGGDSPYTGELFF,TGCGCCACCAAGTCCGGCGGGGACTCTCCGTACACCGGGGAGCTGTTTTTT
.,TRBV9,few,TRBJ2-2,CASSVATAANTGELFF,TGTGCCAGCAGCGTAGCGACAGCCGCGAACACCGGGGAGCTGTTTTTT
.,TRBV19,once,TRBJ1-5,CASSIIVSNNQPQHF,TGTGCCAGTAGTATAATCGTCAGTAACAATCAGCCCCAGCATTTT
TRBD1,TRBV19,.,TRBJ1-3,CASRMTGDLLLGNTIYF,TGTGCCAGTAGAATGACAGGGGACCTTCTCTTGGGAAACACCATATATTTT
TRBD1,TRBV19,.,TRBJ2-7,CASSIRDRASYEQYF,TGTGCCAGTAGTATCCGGGACAGGGCCTCCTACGAGCAGTACTTC
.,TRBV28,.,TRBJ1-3,CASSDDSSGNTIYF,TGTGCCAGCAGTGATGACAGCTCTGGAAACACCATATATTTT
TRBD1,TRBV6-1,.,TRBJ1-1,CASSKSNRGFDEAFF,TGTGCCAGCAGTAAGTCAAACAGGGGATTCGATGAAGCTTTCTTT
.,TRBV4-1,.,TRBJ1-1,CASSQDPGASMRTEAFF,TGCGCCAGCAGCCAAGACCCTGGGGCATCGATGAGAACTGAAGCTTTCTTT
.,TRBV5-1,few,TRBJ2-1,CASSLSRVNHEQFF,TGCGCCAGCAGCTTGTCCAGGGTAAACCATGAGCAGTTCTTC
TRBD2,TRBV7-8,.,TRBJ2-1,CASSSLAGENYNEQFF,TGTGCCAGCAGCTCTCTAGCGGGGGAGAACTACAATGAGCAGTTCTTC